This T cell receptor beta chain was identified during a study of early T cells in non-severe SARS-CoV-2 infection. This clonotype was observed many times. The germline V gene encodes CDR1 KGHSH and CDR2 LQKENI. This CDR3 contains 15 residues. V lost 3 bases and J lost 4, with 15 bases in between. TCRdb used MiXCR to reprocess the 5' RACE reads, holding one entry per CDR3 protein. This table holds 40,000 to 45,000 distinct CDR3 sequences, 12% found once. V usage is TRBV18 and J usage is TRBJ1-1; possibly TRBD1 for D (5 bases). Material: whole blood. The receptor was isolated from an adult who was a healthcare worker with PCR-confirmed SARS-CoV-2 infection or an uninfected control (not recorded which). The CDR3 spells CASSPGGPPGTEAFF. The CDR3, as DNA: TGTGCCAGCTCACCGGGGGGACCCCCGGGCACTGAAGCTTTCTTT.